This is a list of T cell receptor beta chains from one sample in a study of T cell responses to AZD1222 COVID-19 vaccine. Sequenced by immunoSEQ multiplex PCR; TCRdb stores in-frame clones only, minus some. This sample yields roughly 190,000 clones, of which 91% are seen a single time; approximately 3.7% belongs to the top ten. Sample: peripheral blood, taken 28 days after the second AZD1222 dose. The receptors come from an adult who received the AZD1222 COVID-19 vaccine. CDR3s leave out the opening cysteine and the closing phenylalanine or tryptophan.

cdr3_aa: ASSFGWNTEAF
v_call: TRBV6-5
cdr3_length: 11
j_call: TRBJ1-1

cdr3_aa: ASSPPSLHRYT
v_call: TRBV27
cdr3_length: 11
j_call: TRBJ1-2

cdr3_aa: SVPGPPVGELF
v_call: TRBV29-1
cdr3_length: 11
j_call: TRBJ2-2

cdr3_aa: ASSQRPGTSATYEQY
v_call: TRBV4-1
cdr3_length: 15
j_call: TRBJ2-7

cdr3_aa: ASSPTGTSDSYEQY
v_call: TRBV28
cdr3_length: 14
j_call: TRBJ2-7

cdr3_aa: ASSLEDSEIGTEAF
v_call: TRBV11-3
cdr3_length: 14
j_call: TRBJ1-1

cdr3_aa: ASSSGEASNYGYT
v_call: TRBV5-1
cdr3_length: 13
j_call: TRBJ1-2

cdr3_aa: ASSVRDRDFDGYT
v_call: TRBV4-1
cdr3_length: 13
j_call: TRBJ1-2

cdr3_aa: AGGEGVRSPLH
v_call: TRBV30
cdr3_length: 11
j_call: TRBJ1-6

cdr3_aa: ASGYDYPQI
v_call: TRBV12-5
cdr3_length: 9
j_call: TRBJ2-1

cdr3_aa: ASSLVGSSYEQY
v_call: TRBV5-1
cdr3_length: 12
j_call: TRBJ2-7

cdr3_aa: ASCAGPRVLGNTGELF
v_call: TRBV2
cdr3_length: 16
j_call: TRBJ2-2

cdr3_aa: ASKAGDSPWEKLF
v_call: TRBV28
cdr3_length: 13
j_call: TRBJ1-4

cdr3_aa: AWSVQSSPGELF
v_call: TRBV30
cdr3_length: 12
j_call: TRBJ2-2

cdr3_aa: ASSRPAGRIDEQY
v_call: TRBV28
cdr3_length: 13
j_call: TRBJ2-7

cdr3_aa: ASSSVGDRGHEQY
v_call: TRBV19
cdr3_length: 13
j_call: TRBJ2-7

cdr3_aa: ASSRDRLTTNEKLF
v_call: TRBV5-1
cdr3_length: 14
j_call: TRBJ1-4

cdr3_aa: SAHLNEQF
v_call: TRBV20-1
cdr3_length: 8
j_call: TRBJ2-1

cdr3_aa: ASSRARAENTGELF
v_call: TRBV7-2
cdr3_length: 14
j_call: TRBJ2-2

cdr3_aa: SASWQGRTDTQY
v_call: TRBV20-1
cdr3_length: 12
j_call: TRBJ2-3

cdr3_aa: ASSLSQGGAYGYT
v_call: TRBV4-1
cdr3_length: 13
j_call: TRBJ1-2

cdr3_aa: ASSVAGQGTEAF
v_call: TRBV18
cdr3_length: 12
j_call: TRBJ1-1

cdr3_aa: ASTPNEKGRETQY
v_call: TRBV28
cdr3_length: 13
j_call: TRBJ2-5

cdr3_aa: ASSPRPGEAF
v_call: TRBV28
cdr3_length: 10
j_call: TRBJ1-1

cdr3_aa: ASSPGQLLAKNIQY
v_call: TRBV6-2/TRBV6-3
cdr3_length: 14
j_call: TRBJ2-4